The 19 T cell receptor beta chains below all came from one sample that was sequenced in a study of blood T cell repertoires in COVID-19. Sequenced by immunoSEQ multiplex PCR; TCRdb stores in-frame clones only, minus some. The repertoire holds roughly 180,000 clones, 81% seen once, with around 6% in the top ten. The material sequenced was PBMCs or T cells enriched from blood (not recorded which). These receptors were collected from a woman in her forties with acute COVID-19.

J is TRBJ2-2 and V is TRBV4-1; 10 nucleotides align to TRBD2. V lost 1 base, J lost 7 bases, and 9 bases stayed unmatched. Germline CDR1 reads MGHRA; CDR2 reads YSYEKL. The CDR3 spans 17 residues. CDR3 loop: CASSQGLAGVVGGELFF. The CDR3, as DNA: TGCGCCAGCAGCCAAGGGCTAGCGGGAGTTGTGGGCGGGGAGCTGTTTTTT.

CDR3 amino acids: CASSASGGGGSSPLHF. The CDR3 coding sequence is TGTGCCAGCAGCGCTAGTGGTGGCGGTGGTAGTTCACCCCTCCACTTT. The chain joins TRBV7-8 to TRBJ1-6; D not resolved. The germline V gene encodes CDR1 SGHVS and CDR2 FQNEAQ. Trimming cost V 5 bases and J 9 bases, with 20 bases left between them. The CDR3 totals 16 residues.

This clone came up a few times. A junction end diverges from the germline sequence, so it may reflect a read error. This chain links TRBV12-3 or TRBV12-4 with TRBJ1-3, with no clear D. The CDR3 is 10 residues long. In DNA, the CDR3 is TGTGCCAGCAGTTTCGGAGTTTTACATTTT. Translation gives CASSFGVLHF.

V usage is TRBV5-1 and J usage is TRBJ2-1, with a tentative D call TRBD1 (5 bases). Germline loops: CDR1 SGHRS, CDR2 YFSETQ. The CDR3 is 14 residues long. V lost 5 bases, J lost 1 base, and 10 bases lay in between. CDR3 in DNA: TGCGCCAGCAGTGAAGGGGATTCCTACAATGAGCAGTTCTTC. Translation: CASSEGDSYNEQFF.

The chain recombines TRBV18 with TRBJ1-6; D not certain. Germline values: CDR1 KGHSH, CDR2 LQKENI. This CDR3 spans 14 amino acids. Trimming shortened V by 0 bases and J by 7 bases, and 7 bases separated the two germline ends. The CDR3 coding sequence is TGTGCCAGCTCACCACCGGGAGGCAATTCACCCCTCCACTTT. This translates into CASSPPGGNSPLHF.

The V call is TRBV11-2, the J call TRBJ1-6; D is unresolved. The CDR3 loop spans 16 amino acids. CDR1 is SGHAT, CDR2 FQNNGV, per germline. Trimming pared 4 bases from V and 8 bases from J, leaving 18 bases between. Here the CDR3 DNA reads TGTGCCAGCAGCTCGCCTGGTATAGCCTTTGATTCACCCCTCCACTTT. Amino acid sequence: CASSSPGIAFDSPLHF.

The V and J genes are TRBV6-5 and TRBJ1-2; 8 nucleotides line up with TRBD1. Per germline, CDR1 MNHEY and CDR2 SVGAGI. The CDR3 loop spans 15 amino acids. J was trimmed by 3 bases and V by 0 bases; bases with no gene match: 3. DNA of the CDR3: TGTGCCAGCAGTTACTCGTTGGACAGGGACTATGGCTACACCTTC. Its protein is CASSYSLDRDYGYTF.

The rearrangement links TRBV7-9 to TRBJ2-1; perhaps TRBD1 as D (7 bases). V lost 5 bases, J lost 4 bases, and 15 bases lay in between. Germline loops: CDR1 SEHNR, CDR2 FQNEAQ (reference sequence). The CDR3 spans 15 residues. The CDR3 reads CASSPRGAIYNEQFF. In DNA, the CDR3 is TGTGCCAGCAGCCCCAGGGGGGCCATATACAATGAGCAGTTCTTC. Drawing the rest from reference TRBV7-9 and TRBJ2-1, the complete variable domain is DTGVSQNPRHKITKRGQNVTFRCDPISEHNRLYWYRQTLGQGPEFLTYFQNEAQLEKSRLLSDRFSAERPKGSFSTLEIQRTEQGDSAMYLCASSPRGAIYNEQFFGPGTRLTVL.

This chain joins TRBV11-3 and TRBJ2-2, with a weak D call TRBD2 (5 bases). In germline, CDR1 is SGHNT, CDR2 YENEEA. Trimming cost V 0 bases and J 7 bases, with 9 bases left between them. This CDR3 spans 14 amino acids. In DNA form, the CDR3 reads TGTGCCAGCAGCTTAGATGGCGGGTTCGGGGAGCTGTTTTTT. Its translation is CASSLDGGFGELFF. Full variable domain (missing parts from reference TRBV11-3 and TRBJ2-2): EAGVVQSPRYKIIEKKQPVAFWCNPISGHNTLYWYLQNLGQGPELLIRYENEEAVDDSQLPKDRFSAERLKGVDSTLKIQPAELGDSAVYLCASSLDGGFGELFFGEGSRLTVL.

The CDR3 sequence: CATSDSNSYEQYF. The CDR3 nucleotides read TGTGCCACCAGTGATTCGAACAGCTACGAGCAGTACTTC. The rearrangement joins TRBV24-1 to TRBJ2-7; D is unresolved. Germline V gene lookup returns CDR1 KGHDR and CDR2 SFDVKD. CDR3 length: 13 amino acids. Between the trimmed V and J ends, which lost 2 bases and 3 bases, there was a span of 7 bases.

The chain has TRBV7-6 and TRBJ2-2; TRBD1 aligns across 9 bases. Germline V gene lookup returns CDR1 SGHVS and CDR2 FNYEAQ. Trimming at V came to 0 bases and at J to 13 bases, leaving 3 bases not matched to a gene. The CDR3 sequence is 13 residues long. CDR3 sequence (DNA): TGTGCCAGCAGCTTAGCGGGGACAGGGTGGCTGTTTTTT. Its protein product is CASSLAGTGWLFF.

The chain links TRBV2 to TRBJ2-7; the D gene is possibly TRBD2 (6 bases). There are 15 residues in the CDR3. In germline, CDR1 is SNHLY, CDR2 FYNNEI. Deletions cut 7 bases from V and 3 bases from J, with 19 bases between. The CDR3 loop is CASNAGGILHYEQYV. Here the CDR3 DNA reads TGTGCCAGCAATGCTGGAGGGATCCTACACTACGAGCAGTACGTC.

The CDR3 DNA follows: TGCGCCAGCAGCTTAGGGGACAGCTACTCTGGAAACACCATATATTTT. Amino acid sequence: CASSLGDSYSGNTIYF. This chain joins TRBV5-1 and TRBJ1-3, with 7 nucleotides matching TRBD1. Unmatched junction bases numbered 5, after V lost 2 bases and J lost 0 bases. The CDR3 is made up of 16 amino acids. Germline-derived CDR1 and CDR2 are SGHRS and YFSETQ.

This sequence joins TRBV4-2 and TRBJ1-6; tentatively, D is TRBD1 (6 bases). This CDR3 region has 16 residues. Trimming took off 2 bases at V and 5 bases at J, with 13 bases between the two ends. Per the germline V gene, CDR1 is LGHNA and CDR2 is YNFKEQ. CDR3 in amino acids: CASSQPQGGNNSPLHF. The CDR3 coding sequence is TGTGCCAGCAGCCAACCACAGGGAGGGAATAATTCACCCCTCCACTTT.

The chain has TRBV30 and TRBJ1-6, with a possible D match to TRBD1 (5 bases). Deletions cut 1 base from V and 9 bases from J, with 19 bases between. The CDR3 has 16 amino acids. Looked up from germline, CDR1 is GTSNPN and CDR2 is SVGIG (reference sequence). The CDR3 DNA reads TGTGCCTGGAGTGGACCCTCCAGGGATCGGAGTTCACCCCTCCACTTT. Translating it yields CAWSGPSRDRSSPLHF. Variable domain in full (rest from reference TRBV30 and TRBJ1-6): SQTIHQWPATLVQPVGSPLSLECTVEGTSNPNLYWYRQAAGRGLQLLFYSVGIGQISSEVPQNLSASRPQDRQFILSSKKLLLSDSGFYLCAWSGPSRDRSSPLHFGNGTRLTVT.

This chain links TRBV2 with TRBJ2-2; 7 bases line up with TRBD2. This CDR3 contains 16 residues. Germline CDR1 SNHLY, CDR2 FYNNEI. The trim removed 8 bases at V and 2 bases at J, leaving 11 bases unmatched. The CDR3 region has the DNA TGTGCCAGCCTCGAGTCCCCAGCGGGAAACACCGGGGAGCTGTTTTTT. Amino acid sequence: CASLESPAGNTGELFF.

The chain links TRBV10-3 to TRBJ1-2, with a possible D match to TRBD1 (6 bases). The CDR3 loop spans 13 amino acids. The V and J ends lost 10 bases and 5 bases respectively, with 17 bases between them. CDR1 is ENHRY, CDR2 SYGVKD, per germline. The CDR3 loop reads CATYGTPRYGYTF. For the CDR3, the DNA is TGTGCCACGTACGGGACACCACGGTATGGCTACACCTTC.

The J gene is TRBJ1-5, the V gene TRBV29-1; 8 nucleotides match TRBD1. CDR1 and CDR2 (germline): SQVTM, ANQGSEA. This CDR3 has 13 amino acids. The V and J ends lost 7 bases and 2 bases, in that order; junction bases with no gene match: 4. CDR3 coding DNA: TGCAGCGCCGTGACAGGGGGCAATCAGCCCCAGCATTTT. Translated, it gives CSAVTGGNQPQHF. The full variable domain, its missing parts supplied by reference TRBV29-1 and TRBJ1-5, is SAVISQKPSRDICQRGTSLTIQCQVDSQVTMMFWYRQQPGQSLTLIATANQGSEATYESGFVIDKFPISRPNLTFSTLTVSNMSPEDSSIYLCSAVTGGNQPQHFGDGTRLSIL.

The chain combines TRBV6-5 with TRBJ2-7; D might be TRBD2 (5 bases). V was clipped by 4 bases and J by 7 bases, with 14 bases between them. CDR3 length: 13 amino acids. The germline gives CDR1 MNHEY, CDR2 SVGAGI. This chain's CDR3 is CASSSPGSGEQYV. The CDR3 DNA reads as TGTGCCAGCAGTTCCCCGGGATCTGGGGAGCAGTACGTC.